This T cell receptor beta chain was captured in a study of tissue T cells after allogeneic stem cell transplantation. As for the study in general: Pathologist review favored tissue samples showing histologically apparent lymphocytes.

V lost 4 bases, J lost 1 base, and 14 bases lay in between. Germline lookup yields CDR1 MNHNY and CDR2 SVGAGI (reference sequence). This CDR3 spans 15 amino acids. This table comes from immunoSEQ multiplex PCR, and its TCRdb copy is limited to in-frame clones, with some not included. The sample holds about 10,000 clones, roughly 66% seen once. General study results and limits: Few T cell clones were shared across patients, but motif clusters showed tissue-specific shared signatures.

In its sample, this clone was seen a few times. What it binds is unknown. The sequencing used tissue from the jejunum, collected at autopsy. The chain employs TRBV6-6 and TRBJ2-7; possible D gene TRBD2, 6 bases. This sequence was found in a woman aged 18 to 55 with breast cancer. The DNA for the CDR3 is TGTGCCAGCAGTTTCGTTTCCCGGGGGTCCTACGAGCAGTACTTC. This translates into CASSFVSRGSYEQYF.